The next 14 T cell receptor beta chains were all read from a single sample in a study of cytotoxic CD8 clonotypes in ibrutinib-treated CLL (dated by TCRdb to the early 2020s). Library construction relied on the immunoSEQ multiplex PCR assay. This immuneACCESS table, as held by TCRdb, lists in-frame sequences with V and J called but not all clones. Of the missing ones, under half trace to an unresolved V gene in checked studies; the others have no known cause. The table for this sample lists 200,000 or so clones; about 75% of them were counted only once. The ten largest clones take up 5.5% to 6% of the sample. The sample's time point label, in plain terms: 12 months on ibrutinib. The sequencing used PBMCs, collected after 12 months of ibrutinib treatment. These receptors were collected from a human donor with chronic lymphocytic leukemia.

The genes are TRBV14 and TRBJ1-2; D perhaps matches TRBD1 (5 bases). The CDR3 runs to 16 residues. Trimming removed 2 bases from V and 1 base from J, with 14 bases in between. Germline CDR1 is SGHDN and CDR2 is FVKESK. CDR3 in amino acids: CASSQTTDIRNYGYTF. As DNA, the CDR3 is TGTGCCAGCAGCCAAACGACGGACATCCGTAACTATGGCTACACCTTC.

The DNA of the CDR3 is TGCAGTGCTACGCAGAGGGGAGAGCAGTACTTC. This translates into CSATQRGEQYF. The chain is built from TRBV20-1 and TRBJ2-7; D tentatively reads TRBD1 or TRBD2 (5 bases each). CDR3 length: 11 residues. In germline, CDR1 is DFQATT, CDR2 SNEGSKA (reference sequence). V lost 4 bases, J lost 7 bases, and 11 bases lay in between.

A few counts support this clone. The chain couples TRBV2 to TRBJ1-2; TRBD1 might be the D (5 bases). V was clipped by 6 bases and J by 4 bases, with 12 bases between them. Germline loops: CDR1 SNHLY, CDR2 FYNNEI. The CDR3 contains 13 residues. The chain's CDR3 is CASRTVISYGYTF. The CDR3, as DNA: TGTGCCAGCAGGACAGTTATCTCCTATGGCTACACCTTC.

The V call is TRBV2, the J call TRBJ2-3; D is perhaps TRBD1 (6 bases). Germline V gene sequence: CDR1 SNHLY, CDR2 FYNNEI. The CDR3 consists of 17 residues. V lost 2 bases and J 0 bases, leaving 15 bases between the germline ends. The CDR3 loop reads CASSEKTGPPSTDTQYF. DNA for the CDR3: TGTGCCAGCAGTGAAAAGACAGGACCGCCTAGCACAGATACGCAGTATTTT.

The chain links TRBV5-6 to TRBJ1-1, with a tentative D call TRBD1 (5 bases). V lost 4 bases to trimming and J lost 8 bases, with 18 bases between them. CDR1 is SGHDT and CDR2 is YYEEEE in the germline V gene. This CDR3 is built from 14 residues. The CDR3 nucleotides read TGTGCCAGCAGCACCATATACAGGCCTCTAGAAGCTTTCTTT. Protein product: CASSTIYRPLEAFF. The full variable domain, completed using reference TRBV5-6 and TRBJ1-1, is DAGVTQSPTHLIKTRGQQVTLRCSPKSGHDTVSWYQQALGQGPQFIFQYYEEEERQRGNFPDRFSGHQFPNYSSELNVNALLLGDSALYLCASSTIYRPLEAFFGQGTRLTVV.

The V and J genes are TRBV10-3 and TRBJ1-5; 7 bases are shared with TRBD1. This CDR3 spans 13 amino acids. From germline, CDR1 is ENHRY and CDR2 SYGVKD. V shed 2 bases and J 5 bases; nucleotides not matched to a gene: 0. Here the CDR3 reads CAISEDRDQPQHF. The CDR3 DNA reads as TGTGCCATCAGTGAGGACAGGGATCAGCCCCAGCATTTT.

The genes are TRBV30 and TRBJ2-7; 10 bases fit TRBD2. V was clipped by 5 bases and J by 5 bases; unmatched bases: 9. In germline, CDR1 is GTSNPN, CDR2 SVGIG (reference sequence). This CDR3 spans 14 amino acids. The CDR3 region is CAWASTSGLHEQYF. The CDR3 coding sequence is TGTGCCTGGGCCTCGACTAGCGGGCTCCACGAGCAGTACTTC.

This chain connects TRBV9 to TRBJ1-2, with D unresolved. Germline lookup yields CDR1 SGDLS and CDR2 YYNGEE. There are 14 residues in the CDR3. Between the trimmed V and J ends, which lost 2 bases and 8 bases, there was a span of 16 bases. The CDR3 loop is CASSVTPGSGGYTF. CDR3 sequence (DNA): TGTGCCAGCAGCGTTACCCCGGGGTCGGGAGGCTACACCTTC.

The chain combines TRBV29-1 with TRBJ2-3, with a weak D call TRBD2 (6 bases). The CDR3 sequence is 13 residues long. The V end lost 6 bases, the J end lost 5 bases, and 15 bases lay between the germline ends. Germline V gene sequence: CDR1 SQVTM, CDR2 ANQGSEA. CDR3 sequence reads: CSVAGEVKDTQYF. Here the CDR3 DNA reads TGCAGCGTGGCCGGGGAGGTGAAAGATACGCAGTATTTT.

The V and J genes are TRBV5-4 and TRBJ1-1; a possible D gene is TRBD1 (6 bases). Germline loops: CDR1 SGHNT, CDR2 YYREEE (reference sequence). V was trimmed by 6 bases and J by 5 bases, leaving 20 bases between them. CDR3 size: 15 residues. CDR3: CASTNRGTKGTEAFF. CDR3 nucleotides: TGTGCCAGCACTAATAGGGGGACAAAGGGGACTGAAGCTTTCTTT.

DNA for the CDR3: TGTGCCAGTAGTATAGACGAGGGCGGTCGAGGCCAGCCCCAGCATTTT. Amino acid sequence: CASSIDEGGRGQPQHF. This chain links TRBV19 with TRBJ1-5; D gene ambiguous. Germline lookup yields CDR1 LNHDA and CDR2 SQIVND (reference sequence). The CDR3 has 16 amino acids. Trimming shortened V by 0 bases and J by 7 bases, and 16 bases separated the two germline ends.

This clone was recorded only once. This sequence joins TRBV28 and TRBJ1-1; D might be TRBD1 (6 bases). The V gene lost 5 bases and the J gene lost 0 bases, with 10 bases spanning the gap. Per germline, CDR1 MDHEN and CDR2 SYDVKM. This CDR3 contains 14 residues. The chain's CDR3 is CASSEDRMNTEAFF. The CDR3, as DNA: TGTGCCAGCAGTGAGGACAGAATGAACACTGAAGCTTTCTTT. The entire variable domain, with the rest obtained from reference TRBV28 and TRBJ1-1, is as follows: DVKVTQSSRYLVKRTGEKVFLECVQDMDHENMFWYRQDPGLGLRLIYFSYDVKMKEKGDIPEGYSVSREKKERFSLILESASTNQTSMYLCASSEDRMNTEAFFGQGTRLTVV.

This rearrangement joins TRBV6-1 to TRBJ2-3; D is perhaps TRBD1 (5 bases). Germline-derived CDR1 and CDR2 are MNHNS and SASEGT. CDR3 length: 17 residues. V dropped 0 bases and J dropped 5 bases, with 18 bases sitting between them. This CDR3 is CASSEARRGRARDTQYF. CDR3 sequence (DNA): TGTGCCAGCAGTGAAGCGAGACGTGGCAGGGCCCGAGATACGCAGTATTTT.

DNA for the CDR3: TGTGCCAGCAGCTGGGGGACAGGGGGGAATGAAAAACTGTTTTTT. Protein product: CASSWGTGGNEKLFF. The chain has TRBV5-4 and TRBJ1-4; TRBD1 matches 11 bases. This CDR3 region has 15 residues. The trim removed 3 bases at V and 5 bases at J, leaving 3 bases unmatched. Germline lookup yields CDR1 SGHNT and CDR2 YYREEE (reference sequence).